These T cell receptor beta chains were read from a single sample in a study of blood T cell repertoires in COVID-19. The table came from immunoSEQ multiplex PCR; TCRdb's copy has only in-frame clones and leaves some out. The table has approximately 300,000 clones, roughly 91% seen once; the top ten hold almost 9.5%. What was sequenced was PBMCs or T cells enriched from blood (not recorded which). The receptors were sampled from a woman aged 30 to 39 who had recovered from COVID-19. CDR3s include the opening cysteine and the closing phenylalanine or tryptophan. Clone size is shown for a subset of rows, as once, few, many or a class of expanded clone.

abundance | len | v_gene | CDR3aa
NA | 14 | TRBV5-4 | CASSYQQGPQGYTF
NA | 14 | TRBV7-3 | CASSLPGSAGELFF
NA | 19 | TRBV4-3 | CASSQLTGRGRESSGELFF
NA | 18 | TRBV27 | CASSLSIALAGRTDTQYF
once | 15 | TRBV6-5 | CASRPITVVNTEAFF
NA | 12 | TRBV25-1 | CASSGRTGEQYF
NA | 14 | TRBV19 | CASTRDSFYNEQFF
NA | 15 | TRBV11-2 | CASSFESPSTDTQYF
NA | 15 | TRBV11-2 | CASSTYRGLGNTIYF
NA | 15 | TRBV7-2 | CASSLWTGGVYGYTF
few | 13 | TRBV2 | CASDRDTQETQYF
NA | 15 | TRBV27 | CASSLNRVGNQPQHF
NA | 16 | TRBV5-5 | CASSASGSWPYNEQFF
few | 12 | TRBV19 | CASRGQGGELFF
NA | 15 | TRBV10-3 | CAISGGLANTGELFF
NA | 15 | TRBV11-2 | CASRSNRGENTEAFF
NA | 14 | TRBV3-1/TRBV3-2 | CASSQDAGYYGYTF
NA | 15 | TRBV13 | CASSLDASGYNEQFF
NA | 14 | TRBV13 | CASSGRGPSYEQYF
NA | 14 | TRBV7-2 | CASSGQGNTGELFF
NA | 16 | TRBV5-6 | CASSPGWGRGNTEAFF
once | 16 | TRBV19 | CASSSGTSGSYNEQFF
few | 19 | TRBV28 | CASSLVTFRFASSGNTIYF
NA | 14 | TRBV3-1/TRBV3-2 | CASSRLDSSYEQYF
NA | 15 | TRBV7-8 | CASSRTGGAGETQYF
NA | 16 | TRBV19 | CASSSRQGYSNQPQHF
NA | 16 | TRBV11-2 | CASSRRQGQTYNEQFF
once | 13 | TRBV5-1 | CASSLLAGDEQFF
NA | 21 | TRBV4-2 | CASSQDTTQELAGGRTDTQYF
NA | 16 | TRBV9 | CASSVGFAGGFYEQYF
NA | 16 | TRBV28 | CASSLGFGVMRYGYTF
once | 15 | TRBV5-5 | CASSPTGWANEKLFF
NA | 13 | TRBV5-1 | CASMPGQGNGYTF
few | 15 | TRBV15 | CATSADTDDNEKLFF
NA | 12 | TRBV19 | CASSGARETQYF
NA | 17 | TRBV19 | CASSIEIGLAGYNEQFF
NA | 13 | TRBV6-4 | CASRRSGGNEQFF
NA | 14 | TRBV2 | CASREAGVFNEQFF
NA | 15 | TRBV19 | CASTGTSGDQETQYF
NA | 13 | TRBV12-3/TRBV12-4 | CASSLNNNYGYTF
once | 13 | TRBV10-1 | CASSERVWNEQFF
NA | 16 | TRBV6-5 | CASSYSPTRYNSPLHF
NA | 14 | TRBV28 | CASRNSFSGNTIYF